This T cell receptor beta chain was found in a study of T cells in Graves' hyperthyroidism and ophthalmopathy. Points from the study as a whole: Stable hyperthyroidism was separated from ophthalmopathy by a model based on 13 V-J features. Progression to ophthalmopathy was predicted a median of 6.5 months early.

Between the trimmed V and J ends, which lost 3 bases and 6 bases, there was a span of 12 bases. CDR3 length equals 14 residues. From germline, CDR1 is LNHDA and CDR2 SQIVND (reference sequence). This clonotype was seen a few times. Antigen specificity is unknown. Subjects aged 18 to 65 presented with newly diagnosed hyperthyroidism of less than 2 months' duration. This blood was taken when hyperthyroidism was first diagnosed, before any ophthalmopathy symptoms existed. Amplification yielded TCR beta CDR3 regions, with RNA transcripts as the source. Researchers ran a first-round RT-PCR on the TCR CDR3 using the HTBI primer set. One entry per CDR3 protein results from TCRdb running MiXCR on the multiplex PCR reads. The sample has 300,000 to 450,000 distinct CDR3 sequences; around a sixth are singletons.

The receptor comes from a woman aged 18-29 years with Graves' hyperthyroidism that later progressed to Graves' ophthalmopathy. V usage is TRBV19 and J usage is TRBJ1-5; no definite D call. The sample taken for sequencing was blood. This CDR3 reads CASSIPKAGQPQHF. In nucleotides, the CDR3 is TGTGCCAGTAGTATCCCAAAAGCGGGTCAGCCCCAGCATTTT.